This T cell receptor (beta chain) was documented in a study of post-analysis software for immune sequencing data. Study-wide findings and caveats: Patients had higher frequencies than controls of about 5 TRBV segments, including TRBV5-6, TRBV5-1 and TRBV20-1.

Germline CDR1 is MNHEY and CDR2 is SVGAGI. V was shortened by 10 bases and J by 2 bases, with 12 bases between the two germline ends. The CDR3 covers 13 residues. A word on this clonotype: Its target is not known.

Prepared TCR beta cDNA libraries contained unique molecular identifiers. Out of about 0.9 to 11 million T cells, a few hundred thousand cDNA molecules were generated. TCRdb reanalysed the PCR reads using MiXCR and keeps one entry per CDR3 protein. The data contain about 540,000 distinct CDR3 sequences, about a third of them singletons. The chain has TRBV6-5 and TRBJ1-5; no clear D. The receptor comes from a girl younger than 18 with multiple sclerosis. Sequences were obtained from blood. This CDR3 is CATRRDGNQPQHF. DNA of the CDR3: TGTGCCACCCGGAGGGATGGCAATCAGCCCCAGCATTTT.